The source of this TCR beta chain is a study of human T cells and chemical hapten exposure. Whole-study context: Patients had diphenylcyclopropenone applied to the scalp weekly throughout the approximately 22-week study.

General study points: Expanded TCR counts at PT1 went up together with patch test score, a positive correlation.

In regard to this clonotype: Its antigen is undetermined.

TCRdb called the RACE reads again in MiXCR, with one record for every CDR3 protein. The sample has roughly 110,000 distinct CDR3 sequences, approximately 12% seen once. Per the germline V gene, CDR1 is MNHEY and CDR2 is SVGAGI. The V and J ends lost 4 bases and 5 bases respectively, with 15 bases between them. This CDR3 region has 14 residues. As for time point: pre-sensitization, week 0. The treatment was: therapeutic diphenylcyclopropenone sensitization with weekly scalp DPC. The specimen comprised whole blood, sampled in connection with sensitization to the hapten diphenylcyclopropenone (DPC). The chain employs TRBV6-5 and TRBJ2-7; D possibly corresponds to TRBD2 (6 bases). This clonotype was sampled from a woman between 50 and 59 years old with alopecia areata. Some clones in this sample may be carry-over from other donors' samples. The CDR3: CASSSSEGYDEQYF. In DNA, the CDR3 is TGTGCCAGCAGTTCCTCGGAGGGATACGACGAGCAGTACTTC.